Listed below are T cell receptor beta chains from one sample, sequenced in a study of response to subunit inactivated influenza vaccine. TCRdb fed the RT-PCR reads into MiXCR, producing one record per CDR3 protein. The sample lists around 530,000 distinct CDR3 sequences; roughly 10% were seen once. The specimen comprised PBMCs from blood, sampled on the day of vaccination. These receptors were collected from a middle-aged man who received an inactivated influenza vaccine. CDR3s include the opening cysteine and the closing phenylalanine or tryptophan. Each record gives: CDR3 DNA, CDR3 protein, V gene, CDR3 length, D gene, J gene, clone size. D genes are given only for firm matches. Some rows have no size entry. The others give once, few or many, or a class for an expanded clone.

TGTGCCAGCAGCGTAGCTACATTGGGGACAGGGGGCTCGGGTGGGAATGAGCAGTTCTTC | CASSVATLGTGGSGGNEQFF | TRBV9 | 20 | TRBD1 | TRBJ2-1 | few
TGCAGCGTTCACCGGGACAGGGCCTTC | CSVHRDRAF | TRBV29-1 | 9 | TRBD1 | TRBJ2-1 | many
TGCAGCGTTAAACCGGGACTCAACACCGGGGAGCTGTTTTTT | CSVKPGLNTGELFF | TRBV29-1 | 14 | . | TRBJ2-2 | .
TGCAGTGCTAGAGATAACCCGCTAGCACGACACGAGCAGTACTTC | CSARDNPLARHEQYF | TRBV20-1 | 15 | . | TRBJ2-7 | .
TGTGCCAGCAACAAACAGGGGGCGAGCTACGAGCAGTACTTC | CASNKQGASYEQYF | TRBV7-2 | 14 | TRBD1 | TRBJ2-7 | few
TGTGCCAGCTCCCCCAGGGGACAGCTTAGCTATGAGCAGTTCTTC | CASSPRGQLSYEQFF | TRBV18 | 15 | TRBD1 | TRBJ2-1 | few
TGCGCCAGCAGCTTACTCAGGACAGGGTTCGCGTACCAAGAGACCCAGTACTTC | CASSLLRTGFAYQETQYF | TRBV5-1 | 18 | TRBD1 | TRBJ2-5 | few
TGTGCCAGCTCTCGGAGACCGGGACAGCGTAATGAAAAACTGTTTTTT | CASSRRPGQRNEKLFF | TRBV18 | 16 | TRBD1 | TRBJ1-4 | .
TGTGCCAGCAGCTACAACCGGGACCCCCAGCCCCAGCATTTT | CASSYNRDPQPQHF | TRBV5-5 | 14 | . | TRBJ1-5 | .
TGTGCCAGCAGCTTAAGACTAGCGGATTACCTATCCTACAATGAGCAGTTCTTC | CASSLRLADYLSYNEQFF | TRBV11-2 | 18 | TRBD2 | TRBJ2-1 | many
TGCGCCAGCAGCTTCGGACAGGGGGCCCGCGAGCAGTACTTC | CASSFGQGAREQYF | TRBV5-1 | 14 | TRBD1 | TRBJ2-7 | few
TGCGCCAGCAGCCGTGGACAGTTCCAAGAGACCCAGTACTTC | CASSRGQFQETQYF | TRBV4-3 | 14 | . | TRBJ2-5 | few
TGTGCCAGCAGTGAATATTCCGGGGGCTCATACAATGAGCAGTTCTTC | CASSEYSGGSYNEQFF | TRBV25-1 | 16 | . | TRBJ2-1 | few
TGTGCCAGCTCAGGGGACTCCCATTCCCTCACAGATACGCAGTATTTT | CASSGDSHSLTDTQYF | TRBV18 | 16 | . | TRBJ2-3 | .
TGCGCCAGCAGCCCCCGGCAGGCCAGCCTCTCTGGGGCCAACGTCCTGACTTTC | CASSPRQASLSGANVLTF | TRBV5-1 | 18 | . | TRBJ2-6 | few
TGCAGTGCTGGGGGACGGTTTGGGGAGCAGTACTTC | CSAGGRFGEQYF | TRBV20-1 | 12 | . | TRBJ2-7 | .
TGTGCCAGCAGCTTAGGGGAGAAGCAGTACTTC | CASSLGEKQYF | TRBV11-2 | 11 | . | TRBJ2-7 | .
TGTGCCAGCAGCTTTATTCACGAACTGCCCTACGAGCAGTACTTC | CASSFIHELPYEQYF | TRBV7-2 | 15 | . | TRBJ2-7 | few
TGTGCCAGCAGTACCGGGGGGGGAAACACCATATATTTT | CASSTGGGNTIYF | TRBV12-3/TRBV12-4 | 13 | . | TRBJ1-3 | few
TGCGCCAGCAGCGTGGACAATCTTAATTCACCCCTCCACTTT | CASSVDNLNSPLHF | TRBV5-1 | 14 | . | TRBJ1-6 | few
TGTGCCAGCAGCTTGAGGGGAGACTACTACAATGAGCAGTTCTTC | CASSLRGDYYNEQFF | TRBV7-9 | 15 | . | TRBJ2-1 | many
TGTGCCAGCAGCTCGGCGGCGGAGAGGTACGAGCAGTACTTC | CASSSAAERYEQYF | TRBV7-9 | 14 | . | TRBJ2-7 | .
TGTGCCACCAGTGATTTGTCTAGCGGGAAATCCACAGATACGCAGTATTTT | CATSDLSSGKSTDTQYF | TRBV24-1 | 17 | TRBD2 | TRBJ2-3 | .
TGTGCCAGCAGTGCCCAGGCAGGGACTGGAAACACCATATATTTT | CASSAQAGTGNTIYF | TRBV6-4 | 15 | . | TRBJ1-3 | few
TGTGCCAGCAGTTCGACGGGACAGGGGCATGAGCAGTTCTTC | CASSSTGQGHEQFF | TRBV28 | 14 | TRBD1 | TRBJ2-1 | .
TGTGCCAGCAGTGGGACGGTAGCGGGGCTAGAAGCTTTCTTT | CASSGTVAGLEAFF | TRBV6-1 | 14 | . | TRBJ1-1 | few
TGTGCCAGCAGTTTCAACTCGTACGGGAGGGCCTTCAACAACGAGCAGTACTTC | CASSFNSYGRAFNNEQYF | TRBV6-2/TRBV6-3 | 18 | TRBD2 | TRBJ2-7 | few
TGCAGCGTGGGGGTAGCGGGAGTGAGGTACGAGCAGTACTTC | CSVGVAGVRYEQYF | TRBV29-1 | 14 | TRBD2 | TRBJ2-7 | .
TGCGCCAGCAGCCCCTGGGACAGATCTAACTATGGCTACACCTTC | CASSPWDRSNYGYTF | TRBV5-1 | 15 | TRBD1 | TRBJ1-2 | few
TGTGCCAGCAGATTTGGCTGGACACCCTACAATGAGCAGTTCTTC | CASRFGWTPYNEQFF | TRBV2 | 15 | . | TRBJ2-1 | .
TGCGCCAGCAGGGCTTTTAGCGGGAGCTCCTACGAGCAGTACTTC | CASRAFSGSSYEQYF | TRBV5-1 | 15 | TRBD2 | TRBJ2-7 | .
TGCAGCGTTGAAGGAGGGCCCAGCGGGGAGCTGTTTTTT | CSVEGGPSGELFF | TRBV29-1 | 13 | . | TRBJ2-2 | many
TGTGCCAGCAGCCTTAAGGACAGGTGGCATGAGCAGTTCTTC | CASSLKDRWHEQFF | TRBV7-8 | 14 | TRBD1 | TRBJ2-1 | .
TGTGCCAGCATCTACAGGGGACGTTGGACGTATGGCTACACCTTC | CASIYRGRWTYGYTF | TRBV28 | 15 | TRBD1 | TRBJ1-2 | few
TGTGCCAGCAGTGAGGTTACAGGGAAGAATTCACCCCTCCACTTT | CASSEVTGKNSPLHF | TRBV6-1 | 15 | . | TRBJ1-6 | few
TGTGCCAGCTCACTGCTAGCGACCAACTACGAGCAGTACTTC | CASSLLATNYEQYF | TRBV18 | 14 | . | TRBJ2-7 | .
TGCAGTGCTAGAGATCCAGCGGGGGGAACCGGGTCCAAAAACATTCAGTACTTC | CSARDPAGGTGSKNIQYF | TRBV20-1 | 18 | TRBD2 | TRBJ2-4 | few
TGCGCCAGCAGCCTCGACAGGAGCACTGGAAACACCATATATTTT | CASSLDRSTGNTIYF | TRBV4-3 | 15 | . | TRBJ1-3 | .
TGCGCCAGCAGCCAAGAAGGGGCAGGGATGAGGACTCCCTACGAGCAGTACTTC | CASSQEGAGMRTPYEQYF | TRBV4-1 | 18 | . | TRBJ2-7 | .
TGTGCCAGCAGCGTCGGGACAGGGAATGGCTACACCTTC | CASSVGTGNGYTF | TRBV5-6 | 13 | TRBD1 | TRBJ1-2 | .
TGTGCCAGCAGTGAACAATATACTAGCACAGATACGCAGTATTTT | CASSEQYTSTDTQYF | TRBV6-1 | 15 | . | TRBJ2-3 | few
TGTGCCACCAGCAGAGATGAGGGGAACAATGAGCAGTTCTTC | CATSRDEGNNEQFF | TRBV15 | 14 | . | TRBJ2-1 | .
TGTGCCATCAGTGATGTGACAGGCTCTGGCTACACCTTC | CAISDVTGSGYTF | TRBV10-3 | 13 | . | TRBJ1-2 | .
TGTGCCAGCAGAGCGACAGGGGGCCCAGATACGCAGTATTTT | CASRATGGPDTQYF | TRBV27 | 14 | TRBD1 | TRBJ2-3 | few
TGTGCCAGTAGTATGGGTCGACAGGGCCGGGGCACTGAAGCTTTCTTT | CASSMGRQGRGTEAFF | TRBV19 | 16 | TRBD1 | TRBJ1-1 | few
TGTGCCAGCAGCCAAGGTGGTGGTAACGGTCTGAATGAGCAGTTCTTC | CASSQGGGNGLNEQFF | TRBV7-3 | 16 | . | TRBJ2-1 | .
TGTGCCAGCAGCCAAGACAGATCTTATACCTTGAACACTGAAGCTTTCTTT | CASSQDRSYTLNTEAFF | TRBV14 | 17 | . | TRBJ1-1 | .
TGTGCCAGCAGCCGACCCCTGGGGCAATTGACCGGGGAGCTGTTTTTT | CASSRPLGQLTGELFF | TRBV11-2 | 16 | . | TRBJ2-2 | .